This TCR beta chain was captured in a study of T cell repertoires in cytomegalovirus infection. Study-level information: Public signatures in TCR beta pointed to CMV infection and matching HLA type.

V shed 1 base and J 3 bases; nucleotides not matched to a gene: 3. This CDR3 has 16 residues. Germline CDR1 and CDR2: KGHSH and LQKENI. Broader study findings: CMV-specific TCR beta clonotypes restricted by HLA-C were the ones dominating the ex vivo response.

Comments on this clonotype: Its antigen is as yet unknown.

TCRdb reprocessed the reads with MiXCR, giving one entry per CDR3 protein. The sample has 310,000 or so distinct CDR3 sequences; about 23% are singletons. Sequenced: PBMCs. V is TRBV18 and J is TRBJ2-2; 9 bases align to TRBD2. This sequence originates from a human donor in good health (CMV status not recorded). Some clones in this sample may be carry-over from other donors' samples. Here the CDR3 reads CASSPRLAGYTGELFF. For the CDR3, the DNA is TGTGCCAGCTCACCACGGCTAGCGGGATACACCGGGGAGCTGTTTTTT. The full variable domain, in which reference TRBV18 and TRBJ2-2 provide the parts outside the CDR3, is NAGVMQNPRHLVRRRGQEARLRCSPMKGHSHVYWYRQLPEEGLKFMVYLQKENIIDESGMPKERFSAEFPKEGPSILRIQQVVRGDSAAYFCASSPRLAGYTGELFFGEGSRLTVL.